Listed below are T cell receptor beta chains from one sample, sequenced in a study of CD8+CD57+ T cells in acquired aplastic anemia. One entry per CDR3 protein, called by TCRdb with MiXCR from the reads. The profile shows a few hundred thousand distinct CDR3 sequences, over 55% of them singletons. Sequenced material: sorted CD4+, CD8+, or CD8+CD57+ T cells (not recorded which) from PBMCs. The receptors come from a human donor in good health. The CDR3 runs from the conserved cysteine through the conserved F or W. Fields, in order: D gene, J gene, clone size, V gene, CDR3 protein, CDR3 DNA. D genes are given only for firm matches. Not every row has a clone size; where given, it reads once, few, many or a size class.

d_call: -
j_call: TRBJ2-7
clone_size: once
v_call: TRBV7-2
cdr3_aa: CASSLFFLYEQYF
cdr3_nt: TGTGCCAGCAGCTTATTTTTCCTTTACGAGCAGTACTTC

d_call: TRBD1
j_call: TRBJ1-1
clone_size: -
v_call: TRBV12-3/TRBV12-4
cdr3_aa: CASRQHGQGEGTEAFF
cdr3_nt: TGTGCCAGCAGACAACACGGACAGGGAGAGGGGACTGAAGCTTTCTTT

d_call: -
j_call: TRBJ2-1
clone_size: many
v_call: TRBV14
cdr3_aa: CASSQVISVSSYNEQFF
cdr3_nt: TGTGCCAGCAGCCAAGTGATCAGCGTAAGCTCCTACAATGAGCAGTTCTTC

d_call: TRBD1
j_call: TRBJ2-7
clone_size: -
v_call: TRBV20-1
cdr3_aa: CSASGQGPYEQYF
cdr3_nt: TGCAGTGCGTCGGGACAGGGCCCCTACGAGCAGTACTTC

d_call: TRBD1
j_call: TRBJ1-1
clone_size: many
v_call: TRBV6-6
cdr3_aa: CASSSPRQGGGNTEAFF
cdr3_nt: TGTGCCAGCAGTTCTCCGAGACAGGGAGGTGGGAACACTGAAGCTTTCTTT

d_call: -
j_call: TRBJ1-2
clone_size: -
v_call: TRBV3-1
cdr3_aa: CASSQADRNYGYTF
cdr3_nt: TGTGCCAGCAGCCAAGCCGACAGAAACTATGGCTACACCTTC

d_call: -
j_call: TRBJ1-6
clone_size: -
v_call: TRBV10-3
cdr3_aa: CAISDSDYNSPLHF
cdr3_nt: TGTGCCATCAGCGACAGCGATTATAATTCACCCCTCCACTTT

d_call: -
j_call: TRBJ2-7
clone_size: -
v_call: TRBV10-3
cdr3_aa: CAISEGVGEQYF
cdr3_nt: TGTGCCATCAGTGAAGGGGTTGGCGAGCAGTACTTC

d_call: TRBD1
j_call: TRBJ2-3
clone_size: -
v_call: TRBV27
cdr3_aa: CASSLSTGISADTQYF
cdr3_nt: TGTGCCAGCAGTCTATCGACAGGGATTAGCGCAGATACGCAGTATTTT

d_call: TRBD2
j_call: TRBJ2-7
clone_size: -
v_call: TRBV9
cdr3_aa: CASSVEAGAPYEQYF
cdr3_nt: TGTGCCAGCAGCGTAGAAGCGGGAGCTCCCTACGAGCAGTACTTC

d_call: TRBD2
j_call: TRBJ2-1
clone_size: -
v_call: TRBV19
cdr3_aa: CASSLNGGDYNEQFF
cdr3_nt: TGTGCCAGCAGCTTAAACGGGGGGGACTACAATGAGCAGTTCTTC

d_call: -
j_call: TRBJ1-1
clone_size: -
v_call: TRBV5-1
cdr3_aa: CASSPGSNNPEAFF
cdr3_nt: TGCGCCAGCAGCCCGGGATCCAACAACCCTGAAGCTTTCTTT

d_call: -
j_call: TRBJ1-2
clone_size: -
v_call: TRBV10-3
cdr3_aa: CAISEAPGYGNTF
cdr3_nt: TGTGCCATCAGTGAGGCCCCGGGCTATGGAAACACCTTC

d_call: TRBD1
j_call: TRBJ1-2
clone_size: -
v_call: TRBV7-6
cdr3_aa: CASSLGQGDYYGYTF
cdr3_nt: TGTGCCAGCAGCTTAGGGCAGGGGGACTACTATGGCTACACCTTC

d_call: -
j_call: TRBJ1-1
clone_size: -
v_call: TRBV29-1
cdr3_aa: CSVIGHFNTEAFF
cdr3_nt: TGCAGCGTTATTGGACATTTTAACACTGAAGCTTTCTTT

d_call: -
j_call: TRBJ2-7
clone_size: once
v_call: TRBV9
cdr3_aa: CASSVGPSDHYEQYF
cdr3_nt: TGTGCCAGCAGCGTAGGCCCTAGCGACCACTACGAGCAGTACTTC

d_call: -
j_call: TRBJ2-1
clone_size: once
v_call: TRBV6-5
cdr3_aa: CASSYFGPTGADYNEQFF
cdr3_nt: -

d_call: TRBD2
j_call: TRBJ2-3
clone_size: -
v_call: TRBV7-8
cdr3_aa: CASKSEASGLTDTQYF
cdr3_nt: TGTGCCAGCAAGTCTGAGGCTAGCGGACTCACAGATACGCAGTATTTT

d_call: -
j_call: TRBJ2-7
clone_size: -
v_call: TRBV20-1
cdr3_aa: CSARDDFGAGYEQYF
cdr3_nt: -

d_call: TRBD1
j_call: TRBJ1-1
clone_size: -
v_call: TRBV9
cdr3_aa: CASTLGQGPPEAFF
cdr3_nt: TGTGCCAGCACGCTCGGACAGGGCCCACCTGAAGCTTTCTTT

d_call: TRBD1
j_call: TRBJ1-1
clone_size: many
v_call: TRBV7-9
cdr3_aa: CASSRTGDLTEAFF
cdr3_nt: TGTGCCAGCAGCCGAACAGGGGATCTCACTGAAGCTTTCTTT

d_call: -
j_call: TRBJ1-6
clone_size: -
v_call: TRBV6-5
cdr3_aa: CASRSGEWGGRNSPLHF
cdr3_nt: TGTGCCAGCAGGAGTGGGGAGTGGGGGGGCCGTAATTCACCCCTCCACTTT

d_call: -
j_call: TRBJ2-7
clone_size: -
v_call: TRBV5-4
cdr3_aa: CASSLTGFFSEQYF
cdr3_nt: TGTGCCAGCAGCTTGACAGGGTTCTTCTCCGAGCAGTACTTC

d_call: TRBD2
j_call: TRBJ2-7
clone_size: few
v_call: TRBV20-1
cdr3_aa: CSAGLASGGYEQYF
cdr3_nt: TGCAGTGCTGGCCTGGCTAGCGGGGGGTACGAGCAGTACTTC

d_call: TRBD1
j_call: TRBJ2-1
clone_size: many
v_call: TRBV12-3/TRBV12-4
cdr3_aa: CASSLWFRGGEDWDNEQFF
cdr3_nt: TGTGCCAGCAGTTTATGGTTCAGAGGGGGCGAGGATTGGGACAATGAGCAGTTCTTC

d_call: TRBD2
j_call: TRBJ2-3
clone_size: few
v_call: TRBV18
cdr3_aa: CASSLGGDGDTQYF
cdr3_nt: TGTGCCAGCTCCCTGGGAGGGGATGGAGATACGCAGTATTTT

d_call: -
j_call: TRBJ2-7
clone_size: -
v_call: TRBV20-1
cdr3_aa: CSARPAGVGEQYF
cdr3_nt: TGCAGTGCTAGACCTGCCGGGGTGGGCGAGCAGTACTTC

d_call: -
j_call: TRBJ2-2
clone_size: many
v_call: TRBV11-3
cdr3_aa: CASSRTSNTGELFF
cdr3_nt: TGTGCCAGCAGCCGAACATCGAACACCGGGGAGCTGTTTTTT

d_call: -
j_call: TRBJ1-6
clone_size: -
v_call: TRBV5-4
cdr3_aa: CASSSEGNSPLHF
cdr3_nt: TGTGCCAGCAGCTCAGAAGGAAATTCACCCCTCCACTTT

d_call: TRBD2
j_call: TRBJ2-7
clone_size: many
v_call: TRBV9
cdr3_aa: CASSAGGYYEQYF
cdr3_nt: TGTGCCAGCAGCGCGGGAGGGTACTACGAGCAGTACTTC

d_call: TRBD2
j_call: TRBJ2-5
clone_size: few
v_call: TRBV19
cdr3_aa: CASKGAGGETQYF
cdr3_nt: TGTGCCAGTAAAGGTGCGGGAGGTGAGACCCAGTACTTC

d_call: TRBD2
j_call: TRBJ2-7
clone_size: few
v_call: TRBV5-1
cdr3_aa: CASSPSSGGGPYEQYF
cdr3_nt: TGCGCCAGCAGCCCCTCTAGCGGGGGGGGGCCCTACGAGCAGTACTTC

d_call: -
j_call: TRBJ2-7
clone_size: many
v_call: TRBV4-3
cdr3_aa: CASSQDRAQATYEQYF
cdr3_nt: TGCGCCAGCAGCCAAGATCGGGCCCAGGCAACCTACGAGCAGTACTTC

d_call: -
j_call: TRBJ2-7
clone_size: -
v_call: TRBV29-1
cdr3_aa: CSVEGQAGDEQYF
cdr3_nt: TGCAGCGTTGAGGGACAGGCGGGAGACGAGCAGTACTTC

d_call: -
j_call: TRBJ1-2
clone_size: once
v_call: TRBV20-1
cdr3_aa: CSARERVGNYGYTF
cdr3_nt: TGCAGTGCTAGAGAACGGGTGGGAAACTATGGCTACACCTTC

d_call: -
j_call: TRBJ2-7
clone_size: many
v_call: TRBV4-3
cdr3_aa: CASSQDWQAYEQYF
cdr3_nt: TGCGCCAGCAGCCAAGATTGGCAGGCCTACGAGCAGTACTTC

d_call: TRBD2
j_call: TRBJ2-3
clone_size: once
v_call: TRBV9
cdr3_aa: CASSPPGTRGGAADTQYF
cdr3_nt: TGTGCCAGCAGCCCCCCGGGGACTAGAGGGGGGGCGGCAGATACGCAGTATTTT

d_call: -
j_call: TRBJ1-2
clone_size: once
v_call: TRBV7-9
cdr3_aa: CASSGLREFGYTF
cdr3_nt: TGTGCCAGCAGCGGCCTGCGGGAATTTGGCTACACCTTC

d_call: TRBD2
j_call: TRBJ2-1
clone_size: once
v_call: TRBV29-1
cdr3_aa: CSVGVSGSGYNEQFF
cdr3_nt: TGCAGCGTGGGGGTTAGCGGGAGCGGGTACAATGAGCAGTTCTTC

d_call: -
j_call: TRBJ2-1
clone_size: many
v_call: TRBV7-3
cdr3_aa: CASSSLESARGVNEQFF
cdr3_nt: TGTGCCAGCAGCTCGCTCGAATCGGCGAGGGGGGTCAATGAGCAGTTCTTC

d_call: TRBD2
j_call: TRBJ2-5
clone_size: -
v_call: TRBV9
cdr3_aa: CASSPTPGTSLGAQYF
cdr3_nt: TGTGCCAGCAGCCCCACCCCCGGGACTAGTCTTGGGGCCCAGTACTTC

d_call: -
j_call: TRBJ2-7
clone_size: -
v_call: TRBV7-9
cdr3_aa: CASSLARLSYEQYF
cdr3_nt: TGTGCCAGCAGCTTAGCACGGCTCTCCTACGAGCAGTACTTC

d_call: -
j_call: TRBJ1-1
clone_size: -
v_call: TRBV6-5
cdr3_aa: CASSYYTENTEAFF
cdr3_nt: TGTGCCAGCAGTTACTACACAGAGAACACTGAAGCTTTCTTT

d_call: -
j_call: TRBJ1-6
clone_size: -
v_call: TRBV7-9
cdr3_aa: CASSEAGLSPLHF
cdr3_nt: TGTGCCAGCAGTGAAGCCGGATTATCACCCCTCCACTTT

d_call: -
j_call: TRBJ1-2
clone_size: -
v_call: TRBV2
cdr3_aa: CASSDGGLYGYTF
cdr3_nt: TGTGCCAGCAGTGATGGAGGGCTCTATGGCTACACCTTC